A selection of T cell receptor beta chains follows, all from one sample in a study of cytomegalovirus exposure and HLA in healthy donors. Repertoires were generated with immunoSEQ multiplex PCR, while TCRdb's copy carries only in-frame clones and drops some. This table has tens of thousands of clones, 70% to 85% appearing once. The material sequenced was PBMCs. These receptors were taken from a man in his fifties or sixties in good health and CMV-seronegative. The CDR3 runs from the conserved cysteine through the conserved F or W. A D gene is named only where the DNA matches it firmly. Part of the rows lack a size; the others show once, few, many or a class for expanded clones.

j_call | clone_size | v_call | d_call | cdr3_aa | cdr3_nt
TRBJ2-1 | - | TRBV29-1 | TRBD2 | CSGILLAGGLGEQFF | TGCAGCGGAATACTACTAGCGGGGGGGCTCGGTGAGCAGTTCTTC
TRBJ2-1 | few | TRBV29-1 | - | CSVGSLIPIVDEQFF | TGCAGCGTTGGCTCACTAATCCCAATCGTGGATGAGCAGTTCTTC
TRBJ2-7 | - | TRBV19 | - | CASEGARKPRYEQYF | TGTGCCAGTGAGGGTGCCAGGAAACCGCGCTACGAGCAGTACTTC
TRBJ1-2 | - | TRBV19 | - | CASSITDSRYGYTF | TGTGCCAGTAGTATCACAGACAGCCGCTATGGCTACACCTTC
TRBJ1-2 | - | TRBV28 | - | CASSLTQGHRGYTF | TGTGCCAGCAGTTTAACCCAGGGCCACAGGGGCTACACCTTC
TRBJ2-7 | once | TRBV14 | - | CASSQVGGYEQYF | TGTGCCAGCAGCCAAGTGGGGGGCTACGAGCAGTACTTC
TRBJ1-3 | - | TRBV7-2 | - | CVSSLVGGTGNTIYF | TGTGTCAGCAGCTTAGTCGGGGGGACTGGAAACACCATATATTTT
TRBJ2-2 | - | TRBV30 | - | CAWSVNRNTGELFF | TGTGCCTGGAGTGTAAACAGGAACACCGGGGAGCTGTTTTTT
TRBJ2-3 | once | TRBV18 | - | CASSPATTGSDTQYF | TGTGCCAGCTCACCAGCGACTACAGGGAGCGATACGCAGTATTTT
TRBJ2-7 | - | TRBV29-1 | TRBD1 | CSVRSGQGHYEQYF | TGCAGCGTGCGGTCGGGACAGGGTCACTACGAGCAGTACTTC
TRBJ2-7 | - | TRBV6-5 | - | CASSLGSPYEQYF | TGTGCCAGCAGTTTGGGCAGTCCCTACGAGCAGTACTTC
TRBJ2-5 | - | TRBV7-7 | TRBD2 | CASSLVIAGSSAGETQYF | TGTGCCAGCAGCTTAGTGATAGCGGGCTCTAGTGCGGGAGAGACCCAGTACTTC
TRBJ2-3 | - | TRBV15 | - | CATSSGGGFETDTQYF | TGTGCCACCAGCAGCGGTGGGGGGTTCGAAACAGATACGCAGTATTTT
TRBJ1-1 | - | TRBV27 | - | CASSPTQGNTEAFF | TGTGCCAGCAGTCCCACTCAGGGGAACACTGAAGCTTTCTTT